The 26 T cell receptor beta chains listed next were all sequenced from one sample in a study of T cells after yellow fever vaccination. TCRdb reprocessed the 5' RACE reads with MiXCR, giving one entry per CDR3 protein. The data show under 150,000 distinct CDR3 sequences, roughly 8% seen once. Sequenced material: CD4+ T cells sorted from PBMCs, taken 5 days after the yellow fever booster vaccination. The receptors were gathered from a man in his thirties or forties who received the YFV17D yellow fever vaccine.

This clonotype has at least ten counts. V is TRBV20-1 and J is TRBJ2-1, with D perhaps TRBD1 or TRBD2 (5 bases each). CDR1 is DFQATT and CDR2 is SNEGSKA in the germline V gene (reference sequence). The CDR3 spans 12 residues. Trimming left V 7 bases short and J 13 bases short, with 20 bases between. CDR3 DNA: TGCAGTGGGACGAGACAGTGGGGAGAACAGTTCTTC. Translating gives CSGTRQWGEQFF.

This clonotype was observed many times. The chain has TRBV14 and TRBJ2-1, with TRBD1 as a possible D gene (6 bases). The CDR3 totals 15 residues. From germline, CDR1 is SGHDN and CDR2 FVKESK. With 4 bases removed from V and 1 base from J, the gap between germline ends came to 11 bases. CDR3 sequence: CASSPTGMSYNEQFF. DNA for the CDR3: TGTGCCAGCAGCCCAACAGGGATGTCCTACAATGAGCAGTTCTTC.

The chain carries TRBV20-1 and TRBJ1-1; 8 bases align to TRBD1. V trimming: 5 bases; J trimming: 10 bases; junction bases outside the gene matches: 15. CDR1 is DFQATT and CDR2 is SNEGSKA in the germline V gene (reference sequence). The CDR3 has 14 residues. The CDR3 DNA follows: TGCAGTGCTCACTCGGACAGGGTAATGGCCGGAGCTTTCTTT. Its translation: CSAHSDRVMAGAFF.

This clonotype was seen at least ten times. This chain connects TRBV27 to TRBJ1-2; a weak D match, TRBD1 (6 bases). CDR1 MNHEY and CDR2 SMNVEV come from the germline V gene (reference sequence). V dropped 7 bases and J dropped 6 bases, with 21 bases sitting between them. The CDR3 loop spans 15 amino acids. For the CDR3, the DNA is TGTGCCAGCAACCTCGTTCAGGGGAATATCAATGGCTACACCTTC. Protein product: CASNLVQGNINGYTF.

A remark on this clonotype: This CDR3 is missing its conserved last phenylalanine or tryptophan, likely due to a read error. The DNA is left out, because the CDR3 cannot be placed on it with certainty; the CDR3 is given as TCRdb lists it. The CDR3 loop reads CSARGTSDFPFC. The chain couples TRBV20-1 to TRBJ2-4; whether TRBD2, the table's D call, matches the DNA was not checked. Germline V gene data show CDR1 as DFQATT and CDR2 as SNEGSKA (reference sequence). The CDR3 length is 12 residues, termini included.

V usage is TRBV3-1 and J usage is TRBJ2-2, with D uncertain. CDR1 LGHDT and CDR2 YNNKEL come from the germline V gene (reference sequence). The CDR3 spans 15 residues. With 4 bases removed from V and 1 base from J, the gap between germline ends came to 10 bases. CDR3 bases: TGTGCCAGCAGCCGGGTCGGAAGGAACACCGGGGAGCTGTTTTTT. Protein sequence: CASSRVGRNTGELFF. Full variable domain (outside the CDR3, taken from reference TRBV3-1 and TRBJ2-2): DTAVSQTPKYLVTQMGNDKSIKCEQNLGHDTMYWYKQDSKKFLKIMFSYNNKELIINETVPNRFSPKSPDKAHLNLHINSLELGDSAVYFCASSRVGRNTGELFFGEGSRLTVL.

This clonotype was seen just once. One base away lies a much larger clone, so this may be a sequencing read error. V gene TRBV7-2 combines with J gene TRBJ2-3; 8 nucleotides align to TRBD2. Trimming took 4 bases from V and 7 from J; bases not matched to a gene: 7. CDR3 length: 14 residues. Per germline, CDR1 SGHTA and CDR2 FQGNSA. The CDR3, as DNA: TGTGCCAGCAGCTGGGGAGCGGGGGTAAATACGCAGTATTTT. This codes for CASSWGAGVNTQYF.

Ten or more counts support this clonotype. V and J are TRBV7-2 and TRBJ2-7; 10 nucleotides line up with TRBD2. Germline-derived CDR1 and CDR2 are SGHTA and FQGNSA. V trimming: 4 bases; J trimming: 5 bases; junction bases outside the gene matches: 8. The CDR3 runs to 15 residues. The CDR3 sequence is CASSWSSGSFDEQYF. The CDR3 coding sequence is TGTGCCAGCAGCTGGTCTAGCGGGAGTTTCGACGAGCAGTACTTC.

This clonotype showed up many times. J is TRBJ2-5 and V is TRBV7-9; no firm D call. The CDR3 has 16 residues. V shed 1 base and J shed 2 bases, with 14 bases lying between them. The germline CDR1 and CDR2 sequences are SEHNR and FQNEAQ (reference sequence). For the CDR3, the DNA is TGTGCCAGCAGCTTAGGTTTGCCAGACTTTCAAGAGACCCAGTACTTC. Amino acid sequence: CASSLGLPDFQETQYF.

Details on this clonotype: It may be a read error: a sequence one base away is much more abundant. The rearrangement uses TRBV24-1 and TRBJ2-3, with 7 positions matching TRBD2. The germline gives CDR1 KGHDR, CDR2 SFDVKD. The V and J ends lost 2 bases and 2 bases, in that order; junction bases with no gene match: 9. CDR3 length equals 17 residues. The CDR3 protein is CATSDSTASGPTDTQYF. In DNA, the CDR3 is TGTGCCACCAGTGATTCCACCGCTAGCGGCCCCACAGATACGCAGTATTTT.

This clonotype was counted many times. This chain's CDR3 is CASSVGGSLADTQYF. CDR3 coding DNA: TGTGCCAGCAGCGTAGGAGGTAGTTTGGCAGATACGCAGTATTTT. The chain has TRBV9 and TRBJ2-3; D is ambiguous. CDR1 is SGDLS and CDR2 is YYNGEE in the germline V gene. The CDR3 length is 15 residues. With 0 bases removed from V and 4 bases from J, the gap between germline ends came to 12 bases.

This clonotype was found many times. V gene TRBV25-1 combines with J gene TRBJ2-1; D gene unclear. Per germline, CDR1 MGHDK and CDR2 SYGVNS. V was shortened by 10 bases and J by 2 bases, with 15 bases between the two germline ends. CDR3 length equals 14 residues. CDR3 region: CAIHIRSPYNEQFF. The CDR3 DNA is TGTGCCATCCACATTAGGTCCCCCTACAATGAGCAGTTCTTC.

This clonotype was counted many times. The rearrangement joins TRBV10-3 to TRBJ2-5; 14 bases line up with TRBD2. This CDR3 is built from 15 residues. V was pared by 8 bases and J by 4 bases, with 6 bases of the junction left unmatched. CDR1 and CDR2 (germline): ENHRY, SYGVKD. The CDR3 DNA is TGTGCCATCGCCCGACTAGCGGGAGGGGGAGAGACCCAGTACTTC. This encodes CAIARLAGGGETQYF.

With regard to this clonotype: This sequence may be a read error, since a much larger clone differs from it by one base. CDR3 sequence: CASSFGSGGDNEQFF. CDR3 coding DNA: TGTGCCAGCAGCTTCGGATCGGGAGGGGACAATGAGCAGTTCTTC. This rearrangement joins TRBV7-6 to TRBJ2-1, with 8 positions matching TRBD2. The germline V gene has CDR1 SGHVS and CDR2 FNYEAQ. The junction had 6 bases not matched to a gene; V was cut back by 3 bases and J by 5 bases. The CDR3 consists of 15 residues.

The V gene is TRBV19, the J gene TRBJ1-5; TRBD1 is a possible D gene (6 bases). The CDR3 spans 13 residues. The V end lost 6 bases, the J end lost 7 bases, and 13 bases lay between the germline ends. Germline loops: CDR1 LNHDA, CDR2 SQIVND (reference sequence). CDR3 sequence: CASRTWGQQPQHF. The CDR3 coding sequence is TGTGCCAGTAGAACATGGGGGCAACAGCCCCAGCATTTT.

This clonotype was picked up many times. V gene TRBV5-1 combines with J gene TRBJ2-7, with D perhaps given as TRBD1 or TRBD2 (6 bases each). The CDR3 spans 15 residues. CDR1 is SGHRS, CDR2 YFSETQ, per germline. The V end was cut by 0 bases, the J end by 4 bases, with 14 bases between. CDR3: CASSLVPGAEYEQYF. The CDR3 bases are TGCGCCAGCAGCTTGGTTCCGGGGGCGGAGTACGAGCAGTACTTC.

Details on this clonotype: A much larger clone lies a single base off, so this may be a read error. The rearrangement joins TRBV7-2 to TRBJ2-6; a possible D gene is TRBD1 (5 bases). CDR1 is SGHTA, CDR2 FQGNSA, per germline. This CDR3 is 13 amino acids long. CDR3 bases: TGTGCCAGCAGCTTCAAAGGGGACAACGTCCTGACTTTC. This encodes CASSFKGDNVLTF.

This clonotype was counted many times. This chain connects TRBV7-2 to TRBJ2-5, with D unclear. Trimming left V 5 bases short and J 4 bases short, with 14 bases between. The CDR3 length is 14 residues. CDR1 is SGHTA and CDR2 is FQGNSA in the germline V gene. The chain's CDR3 is CASSPSRAVETQYF. The CDR3 coding sequence is TGTGCCAGCAGCCCCTCCCGGGCAGTAGAGACCCAGTACTTC.

This clonotype has only a few counts. The rearrangement joins TRBV11-2 to TRBJ2-1, with TRBD1 matching over 10 bases. This CDR3 has 17 residues. With 5 bases clipped from V and 5 bases from J, the junction kept 12 bases outside the gene matches. CDR1 SGHAT and CDR2 FQNNGV come from the germline V gene. Here the CDR3 reads CASSMIMGQGHNNEQFF. DNA for the CDR3: TGTGCCAGCAGCATGATAATGGGACAGGGGCATAACAATGAGCAGTTCTTC.

In its sample, this clonotype was seen many times. This chain joins TRBV18 and TRBJ2-1; D is unresolved. Germline CDR1 reads KGHSH; CDR2 reads LQKENI. The V end was cut by 3 bases, the J end by 1 base, with 10 bases between. This CDR3 spans 15 amino acids. The CDR3 nucleotides are TGTGCCAGCTCACCCAGCCCCACGTCCTACAATGAGCAGTTCTTC. It yields the protein CASSPSPTSYNEQFF.

This clonotype showed up many times. This rearrangement joins TRBV20-1 to TRBJ1-2; D is unclear. CDR3 length: 13 residues. Trimming took 3 bases from V and 8 from J, leaving 16 bases between them. The germline gives CDR1 DFQATT, CDR2 SNEGSKA (reference sequence). The CDR3 DNA is TGCAGTGCTAGCCCGACAAGGTCGGGCGGCTACACCTTC. Protein sequence: CSASPTRSGGYTF.

In this sample, this clonotype turned up many times. The CDR3 nucleotides are TGTGCCAGCAGCGAAAGGCCGGGGGACGGTGAGCAGTTCTTC. Residues: CASSERPGDGEQFF. The genes are TRBV6-2 or TRBV6-3 and TRBJ2-1; TRBD2 might be the D (6 bases). V lost 6 bases and J lost 9, with 18 bases in between. The CDR3 runs to 14 residues. The germline CDR1 and CDR2 sequences are MNHEY and SVGEGT.

The chain links TRBV7-2 to TRBJ1-2; D uncertain. The germline gives CDR1 SGHTA, CDR2 FQGNSA. The CDR3 is 13 amino acids. Trimming took 2 bases from V and 5 from J, leaving 9 bases between them. For the CDR3, the DNA is TGTGCCAGCAGCTTATTTTCGGGGTATGGCTACACCTTC. This codes for CASSLFSGYGYTF.

This clonotype was found many times. The chain joins TRBV6-1 to TRBJ1-4; D is unresolved. The CDR3 runs to 15 residues. V gave up 3 bases and J gave up 0 bases, with 8 bases separating them. Germline V gene data show CDR1 as MNHNS and CDR2 as SASEGT. The CDR3 region is CASSDRLATNEKLFF. DNA for the CDR3: TGTGCCAGCAGTGATCGCCTCGCAACTAATGAAAAACTGTTTTTT.

The table lists this clonotype with a few counts. The chain combines TRBV11-2 with TRBJ1-1, with D maybe TRBD1 (5 bases). The V end lost 0 bases, the J end lost 6 bases, and 11 bases lay between the germline ends. The CDR3 length is 14 residues. Per the germline V gene, CDR1 is SGHAT and CDR2 is FQNNGV. DNA for the CDR3: TGTGCCAGCAGCTTAGAGGGCGTAGGGGCTGAAGCTTTCTTT. It codes for CASSLEGVGAEAFF.

On this clonotype: This could be a read error, since a much larger clone is one nucleotide away. The CDR3 DNA reads TGTGCCAGCAGTTACCCAGCGGTGGGTGAGCAGTACTTC. Protein: CASSYPAVGEQYF. The rearrangement joins TRBV6-5 to TRBJ2-7; the D gene is possibly TRBD2 (5 bases). This CDR3 has 13 residues. CDR1 MNHEY and CDR2 SVGAGI come from the germline V gene. Trimming left V 2 bases short and J 7 bases short, with 12 bases between.